This TCR beta chain was identified during a study of post-analysis software for immune sequencing data. Study as a whole: In terms of disease course, relapsing-remitting, secondary progressive and progressive-relapsing multiple sclerosis were included. Regarding the study as a whole: Versus controls, multiple sclerosis patients showed significantly lower diversity (normalized Chao1). Patients carried several TRBV segments more frequently than controls did, and TRBV5-6, TRBV5-1 and TRBV20-1 were among them.

On this clonotype itself: The antigen remains undetermined.

Sequencing libraries made from TCR beta cDNA carried unique molecular identifiers. Some 500,000 cDNA molecules were obtained per 1 to 10 million input T cells. TCRdb processed the PCR reads anew with MiXCR; each CDR3 protein has one entry. The table lists some 690,000 distinct CDR3 sequences, approximately 59% of them singletons. Deletions cut 5 bases from V and 5 bases from J, with 19 bases between. The CDR3 is 16 amino acids. In germline, CDR1 is SGHTA, CDR2 FQGNSA. This TCR derives from a girl aged 2-10 years with multiple sclerosis. This chain joins TRBV7-2 and TRBJ2-1; tentative D call: TRBD1 (5 bases). The sample taken for sequencing was blood. CDR3 bases: TGTGCCAGCAGCACCAGACAGAGCATCCACCACAATGAGCAGTTCTTC. Encoded protein: CASSTRQSIHHNEQFF.